This T cell receptor (beta chain) was documented in a study of blood T cell repertoires in COVID-19. For the study at large: Sites across the United States, Italy and Spain contributed samples from acute and convalescent COVID-19. T cells, B-cell-depleted T cells, or PBMCs provided the cDNA or gDNA that served as material.

V lost 6 bases and J lost 5, with 19 bases in between. This CDR3 has 15 residues. Germline loops: CDR1 SGHVS, CDR2 FQNEAQ. Study processing details: Quantification of nucleated cells was approximated via reference gene primer amplification. Generated by immunoSEQ multiplex PCR, the TCRdb table keeps only in-frame clones and is missing some. That table gives V, J and clone size, and the DNA gave D and trimming. The sample yields around 150,000 clones, around 85% seen once. This sequence joins TRBV7-8 and TRBJ1-2; TRBD1 might be the D (5 bases). Material: peripheral blood. This sequence originates from a human donor with acute or convalescent COVID-19. The donor label of this sample is uncertain. The CDR3 loop is CASSPTEARGYGYTF. For the CDR3, the DNA is TGTGCCAGCAGTCCTACCGAAGCCCGGGGGTATGGCTACACCTTC.